These 24 T cell receptor beta chains were sequenced from one sample in a study of regulatory T cells in long-lasting Graves disease. The sample's time point: persistent/refractory GD, antithyroid drugs over 5 years with positive TRAb. PBMCs were the source of the RNA used for TCR sequencing. CDR3 regions were amplified by Arm-PCR using iRepertoire HTBI primers to build TCR beta libraries. TCRdb fed the multiplex PCR reads into MiXCR, producing one record per CDR3 protein. The sample includes under 450,000 distinct CDR3 sequences, around a quarter of them seen just once. Specimen: peripheral blood mononuclear cells (PBMCs), collected when the disease was refractory, from a patient treated with antithyroid drugs. These TCRs come from a female donor with Graves disease.

This clonotype showed up just a few times. The genes are TRBV7-9 and TRBJ2-7, with 7 bases identical to TRBD2. Losses at the gene ends were 5 bases for V and 1 base for J; bases not matched to a gene: 8. The CDR3 sequence is 15 residues long. Germline loops: CDR1 SEHNR, CDR2 FQNEAQ (reference sequence). This CDR3 reads CASSPTAGLSYEQYF. Here the CDR3 DNA reads TGTGCCAGCAGCCCCACAGCGGGGCTGTCCTACGAGCAGTACTTC.

This clonotype was seen a handful of times. J is TRBJ1-6 and V is TRBV20-1; 9 nucleotides agree with TRBD1. There are 16 residues in the CDR3. V lost 2 bases to trimming and J lost 5 bases; unmatched junction nucleotides: 7. Germline loops: CDR1 DFQATT, CDR2 SNEGSKA (reference sequence). DNA for the CDR3: TGCAGTGCTAGATCCGCACAGGGGGCCGATAATTCACCCCTCCACTTT. Translated: CSARSAQGADNSPLHF.

This clonotype showed up many times. The V and J genes are TRBV6-2 or TRBV6-3 and TRBJ1-5; no reliable D call. CDR1 is MNHEY and CDR2 is SVGEGT in the germline V gene. CDR3 length: 13 residues. V lost 4 bases, J lost 9 bases, and 13 bases lay in between. The CDR3 coding sequence is TGTGCCAGCAGTTCCTTAGGGTCTCGGCCCCAGCATTTT. Amino acids: CASSSLGSRPQHF.

Points on this clonotype: Given a much more abundant clone one base away, this may be a read error. The genes are TRBV28 and TRBJ1-2, with 11 positions matching TRBD1. This CDR3 spans 14 amino acids. J gave up 4 bases and V 6 bases, and 4 bases lay outside the gene matches. Looked up from germline, CDR1 is MDHEN and CDR2 is SYDVKM. CDR3 in amino acids: CASRTGTGGYGYTF. CDR3 in DNA: TGTGCCAGCAGAACCGGGACAGGGGGCTATGGCTACACCTTC.

The gene calls are TRBV27 and TRBJ2-4; TRBD1 agrees at 9 bases. This CDR3 spans 16 amino acids. Germline V CDR1 and CDR2: MNHEY, SMNVEV (reference sequence). V lost 6 bases to trimming and J lost 1 base; unmatched junction nucleotides: 7. CDR3 sequence reads: CASRPDRGMAKNIQYF. The CDR3 bases are TGTGCCAGCAGACCCGACAGGGGGATGGCCAAAAACATTCAGTACTTC.

V usage is TRBV29-1 and J usage is TRBJ2-2; tentative D call: TRBD2 (5 bases). Trimming stripped 3 bases from V and 7 bases from J, with 12 bases between. CDR3 length: 13 amino acids. Germline V gene data show CDR1 as SQVTM and CDR2 as ANQGSEA. In DNA form, the CDR3 reads TGCAGCGTTGAGAAGCTAGCTGGCGGGGAGCTGTTTTTT. It translates to CSVEKLAGGELFF.

V usage is TRBV20-1 and J usage is TRBJ2-5, with TRBD2 as a possible D gene (7 bases). Germline assignment: CDR1 DFQATT and CDR2 SNEGSKA (reference sequence). The CDR3 has 15 amino acids. The ends were cut back, 8 bases at V and 5 bases at J, with 24 bases in the middle. CDR3 sequence: CSLRGGASGWETQYF. The CDR3 region has the DNA TGCAGTCTGAGGGGGGGAGCTTCCGGGTGGGAGACCCAGTACTTC.

This clonotype has a handful of counts. The CDR3 bases are TGCAGTGCTAGAGATCCCGGACAGGGAGCCTACGAGCAGTACTTC. Translated, it gives CSARDPGQGAYEQYF. The chain links TRBV20-1 to TRBJ2-7; 8 bases are shared with TRBD1. The CDR3 has 15 amino acids. Germline assignment: CDR1 DFQATT and CDR2 SNEGSKA (reference sequence). The ends lost 0 bases at V and 2 bases at J; junction bases unmatched: 6.

This clonotype was counted a few times. The gene calls are TRBV20-1 and TRBJ2-1; D gene ambiguous. V lost 0 bases and J lost 2, with 11 bases in between. CDR3 size: 15 residues. Per germline, CDR1 DFQATT and CDR2 SNEGSKA (reference sequence). The DNA of the CDR3 is TGCAGTGCTAGAGATACCGCGAGCCCCTACAATGAGCAGTTCTTC. This sequence encodes CSARDTASPYNEQFF.

Many counts were recorded for this clonotype. A read error is the likely source, as a far larger clone sits one nucleotide away. The chain uses TRBV28 and TRBJ1-2, with D tentatively TRBD1 (6 bases). The germline CDR1 and CDR2 sequences are MDHEN and SYDVKM. CDR3 length: 13 amino acids. Between the trimmed V and J ends, which lost 6 bases and 4 bases, there was a span of 12 bases. The CDR3 sequence is CASRLQGPYGYTF. As DNA, the CDR3 is TGTGCCAGCAGGCTACAGGGACCCTATGGCTACACCTTC.

This clonotype was counted ten times or more. The chain links TRBV20-1 to TRBJ2-7, with 7 bases fitting TRBD2. J was trimmed by 0 bases and V by 6 bases; bases with no gene match: 5. Looked up from germline, CDR1 is DFQATT and CDR2 is SNEGSKA (reference sequence). The length of the CDR3 is 13 residues. The CDR3 spells CSADGRSSYEQYF. Written as DNA, the CDR3 is TGCAGTGCAGACGGGAGGAGCTCCTACGAGCAGTACTTC.

This clonotype has a count of ten or more. This chain connects TRBV12-3 or TRBV12-4 to TRBJ1-1; D uncertain. V shed 5 bases and J shed 5 bases, with 15 bases lying between them. The CDR3 is 14 amino acids. The CDR3 loop is CASSEVVSGTEAFF. In DNA, the CDR3 is TGTGCCAGCAGTGAGGTGGTTTCGGGAACTGAAGCTTTCTTT.

This clonotype occurred a few times. This chain joins TRBV7-2 and TRBJ2-2, with TRBD2 matching 7 bases. Trimming cost V 4 bases and J 8 bases; bases outside gene matches: 7. CDR3 length: 14 amino acids. Germline V gene data show CDR1 as SGHTA and CDR2 as FQGNSA. CDR3 loop: CASSSLRREGELFF. CDR3 nucleotides: TGTGCCAGCAGCTCCCTTCGGCGGGAGGGGGAGCTGTTTTTT.

CDR3 sequence (DNA): TGTGCCAGCAGAAGGACAGACACCGGGGAGCTGTTTTTT. Its protein product is CASRRTDTGELFF. The V gene is TRBV6-2 or TRBV6-3, the J gene TRBJ2-2; maybe TRBD1 (6 bases). Germline assignment: CDR1 MNHEY and CDR2 SVGEGT. CDR3 length equals 13 residues. The V end lost 6 bases, the J end lost 3 bases, and 8 bases lay between the germline ends.

The chain combines TRBV20-1 with TRBJ2-5; possible D gene TRBD2, 5 bases. V shed 0 bases and J shed 5 bases, with 13 bases lying between them. The length of the CDR3 is 14 residues. The V gene's germline CDR1 is DFQATT and CDR2 SNEGSKA (reference sequence). CDR3 protein: CSAREGGREETQYF. The CDR3 DNA reads as TGCAGTGCTAGAGAAGGAGGAAGGGAGGAGACCCAGTACTTC.

The CDR3 loop reads CASSFSSGRGYEQYF. CDR3 in DNA: TGTGCCAGCAGTTTTTCGAGCGGGAGAGGTTACGAGCAGTACTTC. This chain joins TRBV28 and TRBJ2-7; 8 bases fit TRBD2. This CDR3 spans 15 amino acids. Germline values: CDR1 MDHEN, CDR2 SYDVKM. V shed 3 bases and J 4 bases; nucleotides not matched to a gene: 8. The full variable domain, rest sourced from reference TRBV28 and TRBJ2-7, is DVKVTQSSRYLVKRTGEKVFLECVQDMDHENMFWYRQDPGLGLRLIYFSYDVKMKEKGDIPEGYSVSREKKERFSLILESASTNQTSMYLCASSFSSGRGYEQYFGPGTRLTVT.

This clonotype was counted at least ten times. The chain joins TRBV2 to TRBJ1-4; no definite D call. V was clipped by 2 bases and J by 8 bases, with 6 bases between them. CDR1 and CDR2 (germline): SNHLY, FYNNEI. The CDR3 is 12 amino acids. The CDR3 nucleotides read TGTGCCAGCAGTGAACCGGGAGAAAAACTGTTTTTT. Translated, it gives CASSEPGEKLFF.

In this sample, this clonotype turned up many times. This chain links TRBV2 with TRBJ1-1; D uncertain. The germline V and J ends were trimmed by 2 bases and 0 bases, with 7 bases remaining between them. The CDR3 totals 14 residues. In germline, CDR1 is SNHLY, CDR2 FYNNEI. CDR3 amino acids: CASSEFLLNTEAFF. In nucleotides, the CDR3 is TGTGCCAGCAGTGAATTTCTGCTGAACACTGAAGCTTTCTTT.

This chain joins TRBV12-3 or TRBV12-4 and TRBJ2-6; D is unclear. The ends were cut back, 6 bases at V and 4 bases at J, with 7 bases in the middle. The CDR3 sequence is 13 residues long. DNA for the CDR3: TGTGCCAGCAGCCATCTGGGGGCCAACGTCCTGACTTTC. Amino acid sequence: CASSHLGANVLTF.

The chain has TRBV6-1 and TRBJ1-2, with 7 bases aligning to TRBD1. After removal of 6 bases from V and 4 bases from J, the junction contained 11 bases not matched to a gene. CDR3 length equals 15 residues. Germline lookup yields CDR1 MNHNS and CDR2 SASEGT. The CDR3: CASSIRQGSLYGYTF. The CDR3 DNA is TGTGCCAGCAGCATAAGACAGGGCTCCCTCTATGGCTACACCTTC.

V and J are TRBV20-1 and TRBJ2-3; D possibly corresponds to TRBD2 (6 bases). Germline V CDR1 and CDR2: DFQATT, SNEGSKA (reference sequence). Trimming took 4 bases from V and 4 from J, leaving 27 bases between them. There are 18 residues in the CDR3. The CDR3 nucleotides are TGCAGTGCTAATGTAGGCCTCCTTAGCGGAGCGGAGTCAGATACGCAGTATTTT. It is translated as CSANVGLLSGAESDTQYF.

There are a few counts of this clonotype. V and J are TRBV3-2 and TRBJ2-7; the D call TRBD2 from the table was never checked on the DNA. TRBV3-2 represents a pseudogene. The CDR3 runs 15 residues. The CDR3 protein is CASSPRTSGYHEQYF. Written as DNA, the CDR3 is TGTGCCAGCAGCCCGCGGACTAGCGGGTATCACGAGCAGTACTTC.

The sample holds many counts of this clonotype. This chain uses TRBV2 with TRBJ1-4; D perhaps matches TRBD1 (5 bases). Germline V gene lookup returns CDR1 SNHLY and CDR2 FYNNEI. V was shortened by 8 bases and J by 7 bases, with 14 bases between the two germline ends. CDR3 length: 13 residues. This CDR3 is CASYSDSFEKLFF. The CDR3 bases are TGTGCCAGCTATTCCGACAGTTTTGAAAAACTGTTTTTT.

This clonotype was counted a few times. DNA for the CDR3: TGTGCCAGCACTCCAAGGGGGGCCCAAGAGACCCAGTACTTC. It yields the protein CASTPRGAQETQYF. This chain uses TRBV7-2 with TRBJ2-5, with D perhaps given as TRBD1 or TRBD2 (6 bases each). The germline CDR1 and CDR2 sequences are SGHTA and FQGNSA. CDR3 length: 14 residues. V was trimmed by 7 bases and J by 1 base, leaving 13 bases between them.